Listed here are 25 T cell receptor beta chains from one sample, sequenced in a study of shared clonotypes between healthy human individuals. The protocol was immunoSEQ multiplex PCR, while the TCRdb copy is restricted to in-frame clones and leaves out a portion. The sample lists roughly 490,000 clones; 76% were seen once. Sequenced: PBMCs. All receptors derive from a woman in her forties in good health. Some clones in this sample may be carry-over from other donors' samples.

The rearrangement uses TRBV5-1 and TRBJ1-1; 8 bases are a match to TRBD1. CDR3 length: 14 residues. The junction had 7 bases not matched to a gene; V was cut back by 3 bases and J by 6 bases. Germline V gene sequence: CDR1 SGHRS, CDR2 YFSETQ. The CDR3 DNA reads TGCGCCAGCAGCTACGGACAGGGTGGGGCTGAAGCTTTCTTT. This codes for CASSYGQGGAEAFF.

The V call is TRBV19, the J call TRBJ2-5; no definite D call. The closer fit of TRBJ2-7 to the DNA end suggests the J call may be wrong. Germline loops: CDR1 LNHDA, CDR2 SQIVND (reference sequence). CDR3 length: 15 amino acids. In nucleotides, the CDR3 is TGTGCCAGTTCGGAATCCTACGTGGAATACTACGAGCAGTACTTC. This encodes CASSESYVEYYEQYF.

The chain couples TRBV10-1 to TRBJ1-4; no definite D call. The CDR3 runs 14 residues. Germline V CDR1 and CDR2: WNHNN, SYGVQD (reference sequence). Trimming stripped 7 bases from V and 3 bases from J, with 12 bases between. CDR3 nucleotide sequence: TGCGCCAGCAACCCACAGCAGTCTAATGAAAAACTGTTTTTT. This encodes CASNPQQSNEKLFF.

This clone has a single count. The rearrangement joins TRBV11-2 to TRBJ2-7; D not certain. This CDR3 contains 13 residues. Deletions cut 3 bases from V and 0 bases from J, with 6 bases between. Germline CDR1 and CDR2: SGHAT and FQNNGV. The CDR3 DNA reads TGTGCCAGCAGCTTCAGTGGCTCCTACGAGCAGTACTTC. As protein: CASSFSGSYEQYF.

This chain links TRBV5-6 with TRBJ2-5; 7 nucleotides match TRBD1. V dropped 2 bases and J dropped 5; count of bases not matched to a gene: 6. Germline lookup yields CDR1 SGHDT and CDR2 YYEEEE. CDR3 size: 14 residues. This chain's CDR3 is CASSLGYRGETQYF. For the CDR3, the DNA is TGTGCCAGCAGCTTAGGATACAGGGGTGAGACCCAGTACTTC. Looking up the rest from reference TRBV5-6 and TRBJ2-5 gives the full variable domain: DAGVTQSPTHLIKTRGQQVTLRCSPKSGHDTVSWYQQALGQGPQFIFQYYEEEERQRGNFPDRFSGHQFPNYSSELNVNALLLGDSALYLCASSLGYRGETQYFGPGTRLLVL.

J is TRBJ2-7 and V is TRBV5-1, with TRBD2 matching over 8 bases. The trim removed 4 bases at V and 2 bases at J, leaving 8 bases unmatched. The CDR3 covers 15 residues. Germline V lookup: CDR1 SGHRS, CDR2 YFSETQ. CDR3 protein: CASSDRTSLAYEQYF. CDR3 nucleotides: TGCGCCAGCAGCGACAGGACTAGCCTCGCCTACGAGCAGTACTTC.

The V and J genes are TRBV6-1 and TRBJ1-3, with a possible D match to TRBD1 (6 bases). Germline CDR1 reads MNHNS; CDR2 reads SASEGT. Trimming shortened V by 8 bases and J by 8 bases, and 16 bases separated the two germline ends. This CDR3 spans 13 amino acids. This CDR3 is CASSTRGLDTIYF. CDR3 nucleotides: TGTGCCAGCTCAACCAGGGGCCTGGACACCATATATTTT.

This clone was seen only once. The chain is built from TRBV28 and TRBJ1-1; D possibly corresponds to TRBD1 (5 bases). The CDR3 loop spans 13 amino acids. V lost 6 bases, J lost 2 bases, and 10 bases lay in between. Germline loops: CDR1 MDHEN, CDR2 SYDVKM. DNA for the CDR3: TGTGCCAGCAGAGAGGACACCAACACTGAAGCTTTCTTT. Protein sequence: CASREDTNTEAFF. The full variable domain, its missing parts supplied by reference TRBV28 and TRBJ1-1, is DVKVTQSSRYLVKRTGEKVFLECVQDMDHENMFWYRQDPGLGLRLIYFSYDVKMKEKGDIPEGYSVSREKKERFSLILESASTNQTSMYLCASREDTNTEAFFGQGTRLTVV.

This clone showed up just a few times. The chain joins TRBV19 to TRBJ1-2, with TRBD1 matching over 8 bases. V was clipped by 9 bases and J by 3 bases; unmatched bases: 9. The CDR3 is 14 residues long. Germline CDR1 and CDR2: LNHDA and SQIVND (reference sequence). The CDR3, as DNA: TGTGCCAGCCAAGACAGGGGATCTTACTATGGCTACACCTTC. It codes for CASQDRGSYYGYTF.

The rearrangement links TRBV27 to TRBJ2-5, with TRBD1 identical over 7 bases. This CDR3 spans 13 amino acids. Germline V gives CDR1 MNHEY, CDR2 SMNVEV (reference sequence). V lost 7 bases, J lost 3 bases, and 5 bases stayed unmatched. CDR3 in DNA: TGTGCCAGCACCCCACAGGGGAAAGAGACCCAGTACTTC. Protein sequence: CASTPQGKETQYF.

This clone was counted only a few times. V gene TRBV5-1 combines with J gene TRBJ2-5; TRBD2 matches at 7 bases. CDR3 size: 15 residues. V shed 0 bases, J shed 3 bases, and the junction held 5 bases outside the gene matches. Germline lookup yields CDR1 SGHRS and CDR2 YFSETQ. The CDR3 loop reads CASSLAVGGEETQYF. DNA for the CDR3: TGCGCCAGCAGCTTGGCCGTGGGAGGGGAAGAGACCCAGTACTTC. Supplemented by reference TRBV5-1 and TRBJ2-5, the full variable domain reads KAGVTQTPRYLIKTRGQQVTLSCSPISGHRSVSWYQQTPGQGLQFLFEYFSETQRNKGNFPGRFSGRQFSNSRSEMNVSTLELGDSALYLCASSLAVGGEETQYFGPGTRLLVL.

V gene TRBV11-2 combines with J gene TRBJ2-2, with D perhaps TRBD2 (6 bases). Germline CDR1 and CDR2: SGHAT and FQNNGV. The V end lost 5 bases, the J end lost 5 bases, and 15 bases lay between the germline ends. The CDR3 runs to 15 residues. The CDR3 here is CASSQDHGSTGELFF. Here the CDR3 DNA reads TGTGCCAGCAGCCAAGATCACGGGAGTACCGGGGAGCTGTTTTTT. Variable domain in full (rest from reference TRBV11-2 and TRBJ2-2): EAGVAQSPRYKIIEKRQSVAFWCNPISGHATLYWYQQILGQGPKLLIQFQNNGVVDDSQLPKDRFSAERLKGVDSTLKIQPAKLEDSAVYLCASSQDHGSTGELFFGEGSRLTVL.

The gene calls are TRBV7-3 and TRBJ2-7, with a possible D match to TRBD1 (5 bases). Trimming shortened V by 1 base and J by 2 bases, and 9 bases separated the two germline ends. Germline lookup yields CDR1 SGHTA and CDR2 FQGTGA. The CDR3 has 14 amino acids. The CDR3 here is CASSLSPGPYEQYF. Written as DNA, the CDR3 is TGTGCCAGCAGCTTAAGTCCAGGGCCCTACGAGCAGTACTTC.

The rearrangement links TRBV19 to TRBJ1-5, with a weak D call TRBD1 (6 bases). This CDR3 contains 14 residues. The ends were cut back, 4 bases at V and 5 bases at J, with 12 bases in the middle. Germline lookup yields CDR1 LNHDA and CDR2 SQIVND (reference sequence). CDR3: CASSNRVLHQPQHF. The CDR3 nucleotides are TGTGCCAGTAGTAACAGGGTGCTGCATCAGCCCCAGCATTTT.

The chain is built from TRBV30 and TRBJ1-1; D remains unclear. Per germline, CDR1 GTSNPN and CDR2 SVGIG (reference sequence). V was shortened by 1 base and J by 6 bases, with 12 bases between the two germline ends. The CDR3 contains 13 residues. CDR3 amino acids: CAWSGGRGPEAFF. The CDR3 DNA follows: TGTGCCTGGAGTGGCGGTCGGGGTCCTGAAGCTTTCTTT.

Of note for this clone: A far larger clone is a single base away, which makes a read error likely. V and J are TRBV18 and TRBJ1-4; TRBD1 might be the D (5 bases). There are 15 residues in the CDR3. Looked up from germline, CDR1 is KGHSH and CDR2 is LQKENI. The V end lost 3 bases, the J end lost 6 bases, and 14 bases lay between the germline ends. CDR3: CASSPPAGLDEKLFF. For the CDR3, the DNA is TGTGCCAGCTCACCGCCGGCAGGGCTGGATGAAAAACTGTTTTTT.

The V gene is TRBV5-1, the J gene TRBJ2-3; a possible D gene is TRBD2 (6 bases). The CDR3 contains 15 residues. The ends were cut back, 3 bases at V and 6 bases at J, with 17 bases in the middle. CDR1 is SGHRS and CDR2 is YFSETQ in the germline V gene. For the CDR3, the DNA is TGCGCCAGCAGCTCGCGGGACCCCAGAGGGGATACGCAGTATTTT. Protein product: CASSSRDPRGDTQYF.

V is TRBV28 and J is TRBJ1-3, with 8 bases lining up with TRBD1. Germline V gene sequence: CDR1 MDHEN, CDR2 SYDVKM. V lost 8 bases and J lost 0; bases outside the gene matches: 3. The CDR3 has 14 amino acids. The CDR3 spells CASGQGGSGNTIYF. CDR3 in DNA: TGTGCCAGCGGACAGGGCGGCTCTGGAAACACCATATATTTT.

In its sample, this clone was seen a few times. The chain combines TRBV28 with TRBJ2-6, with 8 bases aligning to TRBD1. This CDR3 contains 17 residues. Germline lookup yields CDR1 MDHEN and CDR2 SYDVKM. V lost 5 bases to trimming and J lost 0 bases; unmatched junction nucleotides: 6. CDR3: CASSIRTGNSGANVLTF. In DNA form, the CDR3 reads TGTGCCAGCAGTATTAGGACAGGGAACTCTGGGGCCAACGTCCTGACTTTC.

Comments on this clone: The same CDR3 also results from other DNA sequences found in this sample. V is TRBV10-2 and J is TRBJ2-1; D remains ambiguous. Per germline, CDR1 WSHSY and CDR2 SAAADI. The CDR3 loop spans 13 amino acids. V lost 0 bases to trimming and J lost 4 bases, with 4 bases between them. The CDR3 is CASSESGYNEQFF. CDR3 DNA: TGCGCCAGCAGTGAGTCGGGTTACAATGAGCAGTTCTTC.

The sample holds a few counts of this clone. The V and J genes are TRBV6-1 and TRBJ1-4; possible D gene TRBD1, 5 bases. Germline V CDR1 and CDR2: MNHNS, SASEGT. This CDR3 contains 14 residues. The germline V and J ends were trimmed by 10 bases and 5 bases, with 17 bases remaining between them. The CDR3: CATLASRGNEKLFF. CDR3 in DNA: TGTGCCACCCTCGCGTCCCGGGGGAATGAAAAACTGTTTTTT.

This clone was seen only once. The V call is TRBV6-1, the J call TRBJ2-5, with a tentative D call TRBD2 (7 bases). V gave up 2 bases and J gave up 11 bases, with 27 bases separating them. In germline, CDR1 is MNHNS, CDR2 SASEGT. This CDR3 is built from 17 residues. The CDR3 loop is CASSEWSGGGFEGEQYF. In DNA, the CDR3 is TGTGCCAGCAGTGAATGGTCCGGGGGAGGGTTCGAGGGGGAGCAGTACTTC.

CDR3 nucleotides: TGTGCCAGTAGTACCGGGGGGGGTGACAATCAGCCCCAGCATTTT. It yields the protein CASSTGGGDNQPQHF. V usage is TRBV19 and J usage is TRBJ1-5; D might be TRBD1 (5 bases). Germline V gives CDR1 LNHDA, CDR2 SQIVND (reference sequence). The CDR3 contains 15 residues. The V gene lost 4 bases and the J gene lost 3 bases, with 13 bases spanning the gap.

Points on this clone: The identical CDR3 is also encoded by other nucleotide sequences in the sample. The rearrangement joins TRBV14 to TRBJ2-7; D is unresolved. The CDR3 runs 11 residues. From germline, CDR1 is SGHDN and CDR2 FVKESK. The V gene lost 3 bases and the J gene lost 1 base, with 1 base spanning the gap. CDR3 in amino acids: CASSQSYEQYF. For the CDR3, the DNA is TGTGCCAGCAGCCAGTCCTACGAGCAGTACTTC.

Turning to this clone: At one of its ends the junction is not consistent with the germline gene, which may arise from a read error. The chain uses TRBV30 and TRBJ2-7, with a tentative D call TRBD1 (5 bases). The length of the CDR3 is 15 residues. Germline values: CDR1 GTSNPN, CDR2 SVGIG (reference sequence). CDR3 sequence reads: CVWSVHRILSYEQYF. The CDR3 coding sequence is TGTGTCTGGAGTGTACACAGGATCCTCTCCTACGAGCAGTACTTC.